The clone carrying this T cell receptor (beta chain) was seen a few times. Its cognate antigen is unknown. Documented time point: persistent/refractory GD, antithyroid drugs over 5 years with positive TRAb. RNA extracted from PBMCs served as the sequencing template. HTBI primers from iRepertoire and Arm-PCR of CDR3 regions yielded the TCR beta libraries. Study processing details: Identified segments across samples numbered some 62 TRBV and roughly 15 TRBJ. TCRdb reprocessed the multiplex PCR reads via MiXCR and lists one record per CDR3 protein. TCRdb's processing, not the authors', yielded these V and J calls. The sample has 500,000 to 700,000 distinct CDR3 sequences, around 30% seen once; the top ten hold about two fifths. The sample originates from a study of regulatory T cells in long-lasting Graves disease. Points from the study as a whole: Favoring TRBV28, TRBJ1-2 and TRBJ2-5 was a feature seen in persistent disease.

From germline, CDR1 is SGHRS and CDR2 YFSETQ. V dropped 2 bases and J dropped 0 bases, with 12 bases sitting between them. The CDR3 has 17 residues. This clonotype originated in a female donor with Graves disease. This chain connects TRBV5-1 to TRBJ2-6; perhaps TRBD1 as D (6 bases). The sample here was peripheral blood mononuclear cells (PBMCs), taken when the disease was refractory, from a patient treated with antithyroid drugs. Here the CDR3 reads CASSFIQGSSGANVLTF. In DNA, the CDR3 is TGCGCCAGCAGCTTCATCCAGGGGAGCTCTGGGGCCAACGTCCTGACTTTC. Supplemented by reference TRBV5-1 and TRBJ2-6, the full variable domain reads KAGVTQTPRYLIKTRGQQVTLSCSPISGHRSVSWYQQTPGQGLQFLFEYFSETQRNKGNFPGRFSGRQFSNSRSEMNVSTLELGDSALYLCASSFIQGSSGANVLTFGAGSRLTVL.